This T cell receptor beta chain was observed in a study of blood T cell repertoires in COVID-19. The table came from immunoSEQ multiplex PCR; TCRdb's copy has only in-frame clones and leaves some out. The sample gives about 39,000 clones, more than 80% of which show up once; roughly 10% is in the top ten. The TCR sequence derives from a man aged 55 to 70 in a cohort sampled during active COVID-19. Sequences were obtained from peripheral blood.

The CDR3 loop reads CASSSQVSGEKLFF. CDR3 in DNA: TGTGCCAGCAGTTCACAGGTCTCTGGAGAAAAACTGTTTTTT. The rearrangement joins TRBV6-2 or TRBV6-3 to TRBJ1-4; possible D gene TRBD1, 5 bases. Germline V gives CDR1 MNHEY, CDR2 SVGEGT. The CDR3 extends over 14 amino acids. The V gene lost 4 bases and the J gene lost 8 bases, with 14 bases spanning the gap.